The 15 T cell receptor beta chains given below trace back to one sample, sequenced in a study of cytomegalovirus exposure and HLA in healthy donors (dated by TCRdb to 2016 to 2017). The receptor library was made with the immunoSEQ multiplex PCR assay. For the multiplex PCR, a mixture combining 60 forward primers for TCR Vbeta segments and 13 reverse primers for TCR Jbeta segments was used. The clones in this table, taken by TCRdb from immuneACCESS, are in-frame only. Not every clone is retained; where verified, under half of the shortfall comes from an unresolved V gene, and the cause of the rest is unknown. This sample comprises 210,000 or so clones, roughly 80% of them detected only once. The ten largest clones capture approximately 0.22% of the sample. What was sequenced was PBMCs. The receptors derive from a girl aged 2 to 10 in good health and CMV-seronegative.

The rearrangement joins TRBV19 to TRBJ2-2; 8 nucleotides agree with TRBD1. The CDR3 runs 13 residues. The V segment lost 8 bases and the J segment 1 base; nucleotides outside the gene matches: 0. The germline gives CDR1 LNHDA, CDR2 SQIVND (reference sequence). Here the CDR3 DNA reads TGTGCCAGTGGACAGGGGAACACCGGGGAGCTGTTTTTT. Translation gives CASGQGNTGELFF. The full variable domain, with the rest looked up from reference TRBV19 and TRBJ2-2, is DGGITQSPKYLFRKEGQNVTLSCEQNLNHDAMYWYRQDPGQGLRLIYYSQIVNDFQKGDIAEGYSVSREKKESFPLTVTSAQKNPTAFYLCASGQGNTGELFFGEGSRLTVL.

This clone was recorded once. The chain couples TRBV6-5 to TRBJ2-7; 12 nucleotides agree with TRBD1. Losses at the gene ends were 5 bases for V and 5 bases for J; bases not matched to a gene: 7. Germline V lookup: CDR1 MNHEY, CDR2 SVGAGI. The CDR3 is 15 residues long. CDR3 residues: CASSHGGTGGNEQYF. The CDR3 DNA reads TGTGCCAGCAGTCATGGAGGGACAGGGGGCAACGAGCAGTACTTC.

A single count supports this clone. This sample includes further DNA sequences coding for the same CDR3. The chain employs TRBV27 and TRBJ1-1; tentatively, D is TRBD1 (5 bases). From germline, CDR1 is MNHEY and CDR2 SMNVEV (reference sequence). The CDR3 runs 13 residues. The ends were cut back, 3 bases at V and 0 bases at J, with 5 bases in the middle. CDR3 bases: TGTGCCAGCAGTTTGACAGTGAACACTGAAGCTTTCTTT. Translating it yields CASSLTVNTEAFF.

J is TRBJ2-1 and V is TRBV7-9, with TRBD1 identical over 9 bases. The V and J ends lost 5 bases and 2 bases, in that order; junction bases with no gene match: 7. The CDR3 runs 16 residues. CDR1 is SEHNR, CDR2 FQNEAQ, per germline (reference sequence). CDR3 region: CASSLDRDRAYNEQFF. The CDR3 nucleotides read TGTGCCAGCAGCCTAGACCGGGACAGGGCCTACAATGAGCAGTTCTTC.

V usage is TRBV5-4 and J usage is TRBJ1-2, with D possibly matching TRBD1 (6 bases). The CDR3 totals 14 residues. V was trimmed by 2 bases and J by 3 bases, leaving 11 bases between them. Germline CDR1 reads SGHNT; CDR2 reads YYREEE (reference sequence). CDR3 nucleotides: TGTGCCAGCAGCTTAGCAGGGGTATACTATGGCTACACCTTC. Amino acid sequence: CASSLAGVYYGYTF.

Concerning this clone: The sample contains more than one DNA sequence encoding this CDR3. The chain employs TRBV19 and TRBJ2-7, with TRBD2 matching over 11 bases. The V gene end was trimmed by 3 bases and the J gene end by 2 bases; junction bases not matched to a gene: 0. The CDR3 runs to 14 residues. Germline CDR1 is LNHDA and CDR2 is SQIVND (reference sequence). The CDR3 sequence: CASSISGGAYEQYF. For the CDR3, the DNA is TGTGCCAGTAGTATTAGCGGGGGGGCCTACGAGCAGTACTTC.

This sequence joins TRBV5-6 and TRBJ2-5; weak D call: TRBD1 (6 bases). V lost 0 bases and J 2 bases, leaving 11 bases between the germline ends. This CDR3 has 15 residues. Germline V gives CDR1 SGHDT, CDR2 YYEEEE. The CDR3 sequence: CASSLGGHQQETQYF. The CDR3 DNA reads TGTGCCAGCAGCTTGGGGGGACACCAACAAGAGACCCAGTACTTC.

The V and J genes are TRBV5-4 and TRBJ2-5; TRBD2 might be the D (6 bases). Trimming removed 1 base from V and 7 bases from J, with 17 bases in between. The germline gives CDR1 SGHNT, CDR2 YYREEE (reference sequence). CDR3 length: 15 amino acids. In DNA form, the CDR3 reads TGTGCCAGCAGCTTGTTGTCGGGGACTGAAGGGACCCAGTACTTC. Its protein is CASSLLSGTEGTQYF.

The rearrangement links TRBV19 to TRBJ1-6, with unresolved D. Germline V gene sequence: CDR1 LNHDA, CDR2 SQIVND (reference sequence). With 7 bases removed from V and 0 bases from J, the gap between germline ends came to 13 bases. The CDR3 contains 16 residues. In DNA form, the CDR3 reads TGTGCCAGTAAGGATGCGGGCCTCTCCTATAATTCACCCCTCCACTTT. It specifies CASKDAGLSYNSPLHF. Full variable domain (missing parts from reference TRBV19 and TRBJ1-6): DGGITQSPKYLFRKEGQNVTLSCEQNLNHDAMYWYRQDPGQGLRLIYYSQIVNDFQKGDIAEGYSVSREKKESFPLTVTSAQKNPTAFYLCASKDAGLSYNSPLHFGNGTRLTVT.

This CDR3 is CASSVVDYSGELFF. In nucleotides, the CDR3 is TGTGCCAGCAGCGTAGTGGACTATTCCGGGGAGCTGTTTTTT. J is TRBJ2-2 and V is TRBV9, with a tentative D call TRBD2 (6 bases). The V gene lost 0 bases and the J gene lost 6 bases, with 9 bases spanning the gap. Germline lookup yields CDR1 SGDLS and CDR2 YYNGEE. The CDR3 totals 14 residues.

Here the CDR3 DNA reads TGTGCCAGCTCCCCGGGACAGGGGGCAAGGGATCAGCCCCAGCATTTT. Protein product: CASSPGQGARDQPQHF. The chain has TRBV18 and TRBJ1-5; 12 positions match TRBD1. The V segment lost 6 bases and the J segment 5 bases; nucleotides outside the gene matches: 8. There are 16 residues in the CDR3. The germline V gene encodes CDR1 KGHSH and CDR2 LQKENI.

The chain joins TRBV6-5 to TRBJ1-2; TRBD1 matches 7 bases. CDR3 length equals 14 residues. Germline loops: CDR1 MNHEY, CDR2 SVGAGI. V lost 5 bases and J lost 4; bases outside the gene matches: 7. The CDR3 here is CASSDTGTVYGYTF. CDR3 nucleotide sequence: TGTGCCAGCAGTGACACCGGGACAGTCTATGGCTACACCTTC.

V usage is TRBV7-9 and J usage is TRBJ1-5; a possible D gene is TRBD1 (5 bases). The CDR3 is made up of 17 amino acids. V dropped 3 bases and J dropped 3 bases, with 18 bases sitting between them. Germline V gives CDR1 SEHNR, CDR2 FQNEAQ (reference sequence). This CDR3 is CASSLSGGARDNQPQHF. The DNA of the CDR3 is TGTGCCAGCAGCTTGTCTGGCGGCGCCAGGGACAATCAGCCCCAGCATTTT.

The V and J genes are TRBV4-2 and TRBJ1-5; 7 bases are a match to TRBD1. This CDR3 comprises 15 residues. CDR1 LGHNA and CDR2 YNFKEQ come from the germline V gene. Trimming took 1 base from V and 4 from J; bases not matched to a gene: 4. The CDR3 spells CASSQATGPNQPQHF. The CDR3 DNA reads as TGTGCCAGCAGCCAAGCGACAGGGCCAAATCAGCCCCAGCATTTT.

The V gene is TRBV5-1, the J gene TRBJ2-5, with a weak D call TRBD2 (5 bases). The V and J ends lost 0 bases and 2 bases respectively, with 14 bases between them. This CDR3 is 16 amino acids long. CDR1 and CDR2 (germline): SGHRS, YFSETQ. The DNA of the CDR3 is TGCGCCAGCAGCTTGGGATGGCCTAGGAGGCAAGAGACCCAGTACTTC. It translates to CASSLGWPRRQETQYF.